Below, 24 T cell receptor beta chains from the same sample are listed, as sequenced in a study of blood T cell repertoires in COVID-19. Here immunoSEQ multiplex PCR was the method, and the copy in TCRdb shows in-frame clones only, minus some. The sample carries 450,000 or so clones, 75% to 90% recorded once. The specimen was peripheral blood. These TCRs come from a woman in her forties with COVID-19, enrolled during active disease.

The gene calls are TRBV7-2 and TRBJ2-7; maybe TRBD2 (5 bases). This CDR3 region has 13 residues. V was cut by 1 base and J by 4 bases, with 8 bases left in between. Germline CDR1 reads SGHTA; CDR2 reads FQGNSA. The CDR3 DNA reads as TGTGCCAGCAGCTTAGGAAGCGGTTACGAGCAGTACTTC. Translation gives CASSLGSGYEQYF.

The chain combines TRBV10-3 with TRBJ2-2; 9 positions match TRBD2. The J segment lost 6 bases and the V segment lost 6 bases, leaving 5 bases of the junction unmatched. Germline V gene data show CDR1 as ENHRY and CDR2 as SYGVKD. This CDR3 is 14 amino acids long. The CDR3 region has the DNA TGTGCCATCAGCTTTAGCGGGAGTCCCGGGGAGCTGTTTTTT. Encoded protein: CAISFSGSPGELFF.

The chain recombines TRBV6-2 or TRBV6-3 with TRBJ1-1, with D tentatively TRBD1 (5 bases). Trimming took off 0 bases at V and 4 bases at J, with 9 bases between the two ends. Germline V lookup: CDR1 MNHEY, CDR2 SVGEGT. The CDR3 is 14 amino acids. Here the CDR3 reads CASSYSRGSTEAFF. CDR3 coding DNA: TGTGCCAGCAGTTACTCAAGGGGAAGCACTGAAGCTTTCTTT.

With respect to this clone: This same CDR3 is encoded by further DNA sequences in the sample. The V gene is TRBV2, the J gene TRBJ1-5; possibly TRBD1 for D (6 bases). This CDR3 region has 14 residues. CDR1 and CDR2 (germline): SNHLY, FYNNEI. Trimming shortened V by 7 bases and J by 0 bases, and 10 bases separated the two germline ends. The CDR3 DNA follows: TGTGCCAGCAAAGGACAGAATAGCAATCAGCCCCAGCATTTT. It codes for CASKGQNSNQPQHF.

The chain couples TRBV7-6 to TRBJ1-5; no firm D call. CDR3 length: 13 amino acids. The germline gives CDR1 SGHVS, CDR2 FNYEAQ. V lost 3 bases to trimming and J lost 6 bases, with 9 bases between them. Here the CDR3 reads CASSFGVGQPQHF. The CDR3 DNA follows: TGTGCCAGCAGCTTCGGGGTGGGTCAGCCCCAGCATTTT.

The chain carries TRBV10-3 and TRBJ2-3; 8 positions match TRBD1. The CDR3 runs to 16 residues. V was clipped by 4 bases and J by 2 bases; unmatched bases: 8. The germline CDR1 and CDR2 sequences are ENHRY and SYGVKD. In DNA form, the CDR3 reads TGTGCCATCAGTGCCAGATCGACAGGGGACACAGATACGCAGTATTTT. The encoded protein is CAISARSTGDTDTQYF.

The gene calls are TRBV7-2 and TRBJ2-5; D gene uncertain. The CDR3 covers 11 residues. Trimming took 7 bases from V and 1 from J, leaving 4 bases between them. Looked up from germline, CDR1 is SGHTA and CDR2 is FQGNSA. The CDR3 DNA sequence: TGTGCCAGCACCTCCCAAGAGACCCAGTACTTC. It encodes CASTSQETQYF.

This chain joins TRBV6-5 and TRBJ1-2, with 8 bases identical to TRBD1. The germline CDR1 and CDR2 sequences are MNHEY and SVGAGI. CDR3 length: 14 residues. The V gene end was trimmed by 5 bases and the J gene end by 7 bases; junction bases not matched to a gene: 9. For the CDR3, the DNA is TGTGCCAGCAGTACCCCTCAGGGGGCGGGTGGCTACACCTTC. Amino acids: CASSTPQGAGGYTF.

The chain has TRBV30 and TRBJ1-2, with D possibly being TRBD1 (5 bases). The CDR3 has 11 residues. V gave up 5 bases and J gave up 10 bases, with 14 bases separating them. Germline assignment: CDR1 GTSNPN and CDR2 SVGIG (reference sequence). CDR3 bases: TGTGCCTGGGGCCGTCTAGGGGACTACACCTTC. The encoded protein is CAWGRLGDYTF. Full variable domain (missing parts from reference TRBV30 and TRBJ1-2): SQTIHQWPATLVQPVGSPLSLECTVEGTSNPNLYWYRQAAGRGLQLLFYSVGIGQISSEVPQNLSASRPQDRQFILSSKKLLLSDSGFYLCAWGRLGDYTFGSGTRLTVV.

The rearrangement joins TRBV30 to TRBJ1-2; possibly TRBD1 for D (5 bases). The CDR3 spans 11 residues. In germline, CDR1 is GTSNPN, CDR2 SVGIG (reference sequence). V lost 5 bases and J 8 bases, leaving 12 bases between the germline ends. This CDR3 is CAWGRRDGYTF. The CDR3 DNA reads TGTGCCTGGGGGAGGAGGGACGGCTACACCTTC.

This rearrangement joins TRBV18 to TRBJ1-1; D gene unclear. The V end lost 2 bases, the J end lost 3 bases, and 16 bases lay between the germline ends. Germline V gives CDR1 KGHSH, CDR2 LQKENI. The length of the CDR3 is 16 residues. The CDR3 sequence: CASSPTEGPWYTEAFF. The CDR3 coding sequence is TGTGCCAGCTCACCAACGGAGGGCCCTTGGTACACTGAAGCTTTCTTT.

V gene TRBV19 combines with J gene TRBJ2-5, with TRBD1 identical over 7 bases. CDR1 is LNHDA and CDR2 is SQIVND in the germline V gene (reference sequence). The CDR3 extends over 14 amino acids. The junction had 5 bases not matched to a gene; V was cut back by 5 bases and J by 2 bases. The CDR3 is CASSPPGQQETQYF. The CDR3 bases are TGTGCCAGTAGTCCTCCGGGACAGCAAGAGACCCAGTACTTC.

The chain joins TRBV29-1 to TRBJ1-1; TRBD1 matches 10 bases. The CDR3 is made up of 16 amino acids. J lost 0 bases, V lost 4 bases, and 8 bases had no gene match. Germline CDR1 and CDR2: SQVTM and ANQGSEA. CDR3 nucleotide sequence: TGCAGCGTTGTGGGAAGACAGGGGGCTTTGAACACTGAAGCTTTCTTT. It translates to CSVVGRQGALNTEAFF. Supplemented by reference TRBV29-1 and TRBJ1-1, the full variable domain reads SAVISQKPSRDICQRGTSLTIQCQVDSQVTMMFWYRQQPGQSLTLIATANQGSEATYESGFVIDKFPISRPNLTFSTLTVSNMSPEDSSIYLCSVVGRQGALNTEAFFGQGTRLTVV.

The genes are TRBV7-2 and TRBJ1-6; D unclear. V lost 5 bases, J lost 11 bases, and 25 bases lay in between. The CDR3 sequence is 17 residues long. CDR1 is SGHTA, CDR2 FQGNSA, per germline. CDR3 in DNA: TGTGCCAGCAGCCGCTCCCGGGCCTCAAATCTGGGAGCACCCCTCCACTTT. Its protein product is CASSRSRASNLGAPLHF. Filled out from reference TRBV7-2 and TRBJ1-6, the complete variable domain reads GAGVSQSPSNKVTEKGKDVELRCDPISGHTALYWYRQSLGQGLEFLIYFQGNSAPDKSGLPSDRFSAERTGGSVSTLTIQRTQQEDSAVYLCASSRSRASNLGAPLHFGNGTRLTVT.

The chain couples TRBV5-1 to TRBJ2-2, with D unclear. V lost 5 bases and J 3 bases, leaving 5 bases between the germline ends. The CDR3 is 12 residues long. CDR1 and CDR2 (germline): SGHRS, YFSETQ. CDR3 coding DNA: TGCGCCAGCAGTATTTACACCGGGGAGCTGTTTTTT. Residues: CASSIYTGELFF.

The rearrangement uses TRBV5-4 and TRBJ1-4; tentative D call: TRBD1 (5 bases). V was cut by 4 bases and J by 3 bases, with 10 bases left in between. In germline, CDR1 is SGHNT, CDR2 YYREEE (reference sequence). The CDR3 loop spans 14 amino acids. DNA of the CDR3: TGTGCCAGCAGCCCGGGGGGGGCTAATGAAAAACTGTTTTTT. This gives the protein CASSPGGANEKLFF.

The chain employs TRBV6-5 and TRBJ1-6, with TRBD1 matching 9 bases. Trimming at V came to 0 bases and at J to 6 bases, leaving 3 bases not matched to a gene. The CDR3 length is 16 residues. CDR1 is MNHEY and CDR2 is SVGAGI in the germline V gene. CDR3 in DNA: TGTGCCAGCAGTTACTCACAGGGGGCTATTAATTCACCCCTCCACTTT. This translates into CASSYSQGAINSPLHF.

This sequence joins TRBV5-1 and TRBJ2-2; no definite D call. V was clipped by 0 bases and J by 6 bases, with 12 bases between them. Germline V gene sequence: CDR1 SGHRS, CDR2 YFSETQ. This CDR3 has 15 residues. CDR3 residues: CASSLASSLAGELFF. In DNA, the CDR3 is TGCGCCAGCAGCTTGGCAAGTTCCCTAGCCGGGGAGCTGTTTTTT.

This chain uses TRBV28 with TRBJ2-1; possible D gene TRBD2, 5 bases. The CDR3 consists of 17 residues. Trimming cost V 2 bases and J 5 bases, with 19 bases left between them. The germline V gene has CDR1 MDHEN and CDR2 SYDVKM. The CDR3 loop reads CASSLGLRGRIHNEQFF. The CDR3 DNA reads TGTGCCAGCAGTTTAGGACTCCGTGGGAGAATCCACAATGAGCAGTTCTTC.

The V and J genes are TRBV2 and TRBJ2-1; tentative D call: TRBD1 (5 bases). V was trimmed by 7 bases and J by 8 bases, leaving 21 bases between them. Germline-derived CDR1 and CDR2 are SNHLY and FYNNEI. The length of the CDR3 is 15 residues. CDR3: CASNQIGAGKDEQFF. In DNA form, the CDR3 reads TGTGCCAGCAACCAAATAGGGGCAGGCAAGGATGAGCAGTTCTTC.

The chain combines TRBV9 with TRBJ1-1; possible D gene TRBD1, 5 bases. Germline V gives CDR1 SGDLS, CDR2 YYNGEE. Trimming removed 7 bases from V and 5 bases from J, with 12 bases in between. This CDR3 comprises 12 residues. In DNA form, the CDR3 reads TGTGCCAGCGGTGGAGGGGCAACTGAAGCTTTCTTT. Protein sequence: CASGGGATEAFF. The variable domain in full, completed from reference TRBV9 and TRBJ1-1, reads DSGVTQTPKHLITATGQRVTLRCSPRSGDLSVYWYQQSLDQGLQFLIQYYNGEERAKGNILERFSAQQFPDLHSELNLSSLELGDSALYFCASGGGATEAFFGQGTRLTVV.

The CDR3 bases are TGTGCCAGTAGTATCCATTGGCAGACTAGCGGGGGGACCCAGTACTTC. This encodes CASSIHWQTSGGTQYF. The chain combines TRBV19 with TRBJ2-5; TRBD2 matches 12 bases. J lost 7 bases, V lost 3 bases, and 9 bases had no gene match. The CDR3 covers 16 residues. CDR1 LNHDA and CDR2 SQIVND come from the germline V gene (reference sequence).

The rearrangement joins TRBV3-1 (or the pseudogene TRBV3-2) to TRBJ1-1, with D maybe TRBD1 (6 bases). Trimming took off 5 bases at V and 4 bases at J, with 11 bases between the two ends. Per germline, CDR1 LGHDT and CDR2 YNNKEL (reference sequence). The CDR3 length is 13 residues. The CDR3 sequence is CASSLDSGTEAFF. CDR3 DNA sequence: TGTGCCAGCAGCTTGGACAGCGGCACTGAAGCTTTCTTT.

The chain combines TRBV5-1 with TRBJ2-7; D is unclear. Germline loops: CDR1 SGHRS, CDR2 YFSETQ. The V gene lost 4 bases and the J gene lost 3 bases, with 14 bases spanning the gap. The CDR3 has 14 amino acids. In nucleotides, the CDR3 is TGCGCCAGCAGCCCATACACAGACCTCTACGAGCAGTACTTC. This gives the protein CASSPYTDLYEQYF.